Listed below are T cell receptor beta chains from one sample, sequenced in a study of blood T cell repertoires in COVID-19. Libraries were prepared by immunoSEQ multiplex PCR; TCRdb keeps only in-frame clonotypes and omits some of them. The sample lists 300,000 to 350,000 clones, approximately 86% occurring once. The specimen sequenced was peripheral blood. All receptors come from a man aged 25 to 40 with COVID-19, enrolled during active disease. The CDR3 runs from the conserved cysteine through the conserved F or W. D genes are given only for firm matches. The size entry is marked missing in some rows and otherwise reads once, few, many or a size class.

TRBD1	NA	TRBJ2-1	TRBV11-3	TGTGCCAGCAGTCTCAGGGGGACCCCCTACAATGAGCAGTTCTTC	CASSLRGTPYNEQFF
NA	once	TRBJ2-5	TRBV27	TGTGCCAGCAGTATCAGGGTCGGTCAAGAGACCCAGTACTTC	CASSIRVGQETQYF
NA	NA	TRBJ1-1	TRBV6-5	TGTGCCAGCAGTTACCTGGGGAGCCATGAAGCTTTCTTT	CASSYLGSHEAFF
NA	NA	TRBJ2-7	TRBV5-1	TGCGCCAGCAGCTTGTCGACAGGACTCTCCTACGAGCAGTACTTC	CASSLSTGLSYEQYF
TRBD1	NA	TRBJ2-7	TRBV5-1	TGCGCCAGCAGCTTGGGGACAGGCTTCGTTGGCGAGCAGTACTTC	CASSLGTGFVGEQYF
TRBD1	NA	TRBJ1-2	TRBV3-1/TRBV3-2	TGTGCCAGCAGCCAAGATCACCAGGGGGCAAACTATGGCTACACCTTC	CASSQDHQGANYGYTF
TRBD1	few	TRBJ1-3	TRBV29-1	TGCAGCGGGAAGACAGGGGGGAGAAACACCATATATTTT	CSGKTGGRNTIYF
NA	NA	TRBJ1-5	TRBV4-3	TGCGCCAGCAGCCAAGATCAACAGGGACATCAGCCCCAGCATTTT	CASSQDQQGHQPQHF
TRBD2	NA	TRBJ2-3	TRBV6-2/TRBV6-3	TGTGCCAGCAGTTACTCATCGAGCGGGGGAGCCACAGATACGCAGTATTTT	CASSYSSSGGATDTQYF
NA	NA	TRBJ2-7	TRBV5-1	TGCGCCAGCAGCTTGCGGCAGGCCTCCTACGAGCAGTACTTC	CASSLRQASYEQYF
TRBD1	NA	TRBJ1-2	TRBV28	TGTGCCAGCAAAGGGGGCGAGAAAGCAAACTATGGCTACACCTTC	CASKGGEKANYGYTF
NA	NA	TRBJ2-7	TRBV6-5	TGTGCCAGCTTAAGGGGACTTAGCTCCTACGAGCAGTACTTC	CASLRGLSSYEQYF
NA	NA	TRBJ2-2	TRBV5-1	TGCGCCAGCAAGGGACAGAACACCGGGGAGCTGTTTTTT	CASKGQNTGELFF
TRBD2	NA	TRBJ2-7	TRBV2	TGTGCCAGCAGTAGACTAGCGGGAGCGGAAGAGCAGTACTTC	CASSRLAGAEEQYF
NA	NA	TRBJ1-2	TRBV7-9	TGTGCCAGCAGCCCCCGGGGGGGCGTCGATGGCTACACCTTC	CASSPRGGVDGYTF
NA	many	TRBJ2-6	TRBV5-5	TGTGCCAGCAGCTTGGGGAGCAGCACCAACGTCCTGACTTTC	CASSLGSSTNVLTF
NA	NA	TRBJ1-1	TRBV5-1	TGCGCCAGCAGCCTGTTGGGGGCGAACACTGAAGCTTTCTTT	CASSLLGANTEAFF
TRBD1	NA	TRBJ1-1	TRBV4-2	TGTGCCAGCAGCCAAGATGGGACAGGACTGAACACTGAAGCTTTCTTT	CASSQDGTGLNTEAFF
TRBD2	NA	TRBJ2-1	TRBV28	TGTGCCAGCAATAGCGGGAGCTCCTACAATGAGCAGTTCTTC	CASNSGSSYNEQFF
NA	NA	TRBJ1-1	TRBV5-1	TGCGCCAGCAGCTTGGGGGCACAGCTGGGCACTGAAGCTTTCTTT	CASSLGAQLGTEAFF
TRBD2	NA	TRBJ2-1	TRBV18	TGTGCCAGCTCACCACCGTTCAGCGGGGGGGCCAAAAATGAGCAGTTCTTC	CASSPPFSGGAKNEQFF
NA	few	TRBJ2-2	TRBV6-2/TRBV6-3	TGTGCCAGCGGCCGGGGGGCAGGGGGAAACGGGGAGCTGTTTTTT	CASGRGAGGNGELFF
NA	once	TRBJ1-2	TRBV21-1	TGTGCCAGCAGCAAGTCAGGGCGCCCTAACTATGGCTACACCTTC	CASSKSGRPNYGYTF
TRBD2	NA	TRBJ2-1	TRBV5-1	TGCGCCAGCAGCTTTCCCCCCGGGGGGAGGGCCTACAATGAGCAGTTCTTC	CASSFPPGGRAYNEQFF
TRBD1	NA	TRBJ1-6	TRBV11-2	TGTGCCAGCAGCCCGCACGGGACAGGGTCCAGATTTTCACCCCTCCACTTT	CASSPHGTGSRFSPLHF
TRBD2	NA	TRBJ2-2	TRBV2	TGTGCCAGCAACTTTCGCGGGGGGACCGGGGAGCTGTTTTTT	CASNFRGGTGELFF
NA	many	TRBJ2-7	TRBV4-3	TGCGCCAGCAGCCAAGCTGGAGGGTCCGAGCAGTACTTC	CASSQAGGSEQYF